These 20 T cell receptor beta chains originate from one sample sequenced in a study of post-analysis software for immune sequencing data. Each TCR beta cDNA library carried unique molecular identifiers. MiXCR, applied by TCRdb to the PCR reads, yields one record per CDR3 protein. Of about 160,000 distinct CDR3 sequences listed, 35% to 40% are singletons. The starting material was blood, obtained after autologous hematopoietic stem cell transplantation. These receptors were obtained from a girl between 5 and 17 years old with multiple sclerosis.

The CDR3 protein is CATRAQGVPETQYF. DNA for the CDR3: TGTGCCACCCGTGCACAGGGGGTCCCAGAGACCCAGTACTTC. This rearrangement joins TRBV15 to TRBJ2-5; 8 bases are shared with TRBD1. The CDR3 is made up of 14 amino acids. J gave up 4 bases and V 8 bases, and 9 bases lay outside the gene matches. CDR1 is LNHNV and CDR2 is YYDKDF in the germline V gene (reference sequence).

This chain joins TRBV20-1 and TRBJ2-7, with TRBD2 matching over 7 bases. The germline V gene encodes CDR1 DFQATT and CDR2 SNEGSKA (reference sequence). The CDR3 has 14 amino acids. After removal of 0 bases from V and 4 bases from J, the junction contained 6 bases not matched to a gene. CDR3 nucleotides: TGCAGTGCTAGAGAACAGGCGGGGGTATACGAGCAGTACTTC. Encoded protein: CSAREQAGVYEQYF.

The rearrangement links TRBV4-3 to TRBJ2-2; TRBD2 matches 14 bases. Germline V gene lookup returns CDR1 LGHNA and CDR2 YSLEER. The CDR3 spans 19 residues. The trim removed 5 bases at V and 5 bases at J, leaving 13 bases unmatched. The CDR3, as DNA: TGCGCCAGCAGCTTGGCAATCGGGACTAGCGGGAGAGGAACCGGGGAGCTGTTTTTT. Protein sequence: CASSLAIGTSGRGTGELFF.

In this sample, this clonotype turned up once. The chain uses TRBV27 and TRBJ2-3; D possibly corresponds to TRBD2 (5 bases). Germline assignment: CDR1 MNHEY and CDR2 SMNVEV (reference sequence). Trimming stripped 8 bases from V and 4 bases from J, with 16 bases between. The CDR3 has 14 residues. The CDR3 sequence is CASPPVVRADTQYF. The CDR3 region has the DNA TGTGCCAGCCCACCGGTGGTGCGGGCAGATACGCAGTATTTT.

The chain recombines TRBV29-1 with TRBJ1-5; D unclear. The germline V gene encodes CDR1 SQVTM and CDR2 ANQGSEA. The CDR3 spans 15 residues. V was trimmed by 1 base and J by 1 base, leaving 11 bases between them. The CDR3 loop is CSVEVVGESNQPQHF. In DNA, the CDR3 is TGCAGCGTTGAAGTAGTTGGAGAGAGCAATCAGCCCCAGCATTTT.

The chain employs TRBV5-1 and TRBJ2-5, with TRBD2 matching 8 bases. Unmatched junction bases numbered 21, after V lost 5 bases and J lost 6 bases. Germline values: CDR1 SGHRS, CDR2 YFSETQ. The length of the CDR3 is 18 residues. The CDR3 region is CASSYLRVTSGGSKTQYF. In nucleotides, the CDR3 is TGCGCCAGCAGTTACTTGCGGGTAACTAGCGGCGGATCGAAGACCCAGTACTTC.

This clonotype was recorded once. V is TRBV12-3 or TRBV12-4 and J is TRBJ2-5, with D perhaps TRBD2 (5 bases). Trimming removed 6 bases from V and 3 bases from J, with 11 bases in between. The CDR3 covers 13 residues. This CDR3 is CASRPPSKETQYF. CDR3 DNA sequence: TGTGCCAGCAGGCCCCCTAGCAAAGAGACCCAGTACTTC.

This clonotype has only one observation. V usage is TRBV4-2 and J usage is TRBJ2-1; D possibly corresponds to TRBD2 (6 bases). Trimming left V 2 bases short and J 2 bases short, with 19 bases between. This CDR3 comprises 18 residues. The V gene's germline CDR1 is LGHNA and CDR2 YNFKEQ. The CDR3 loop reads CASSQTRGAGDAYNEQFF. The CDR3, as DNA: TGTGCCAGCAGCCAAACCCGAGGAGCGGGTGACGCCTACAATGAGCAGTTCTTC.

The chain recombines TRBV9 with TRBJ2-3; 11 nucleotides match TRBD2. This CDR3 contains 16 residues. V lost 4 bases to trimming and J lost 1 base; unmatched junction nucleotides: 5. Germline assignment: CDR1 SGDLS and CDR2 YYNGEE. The CDR3: CASSPTTSGGTDTQYF. The CDR3 nucleotides read TGTGCCAGCAGCCCGACGACTAGCGGGGGCACAGATACGCAGTATTTT.

The rearrangement links TRBV29-1 to TRBJ2-7; 7 bases agree with TRBD1. The CDR3 extends over 13 amino acids. CDR1 is SQVTM and CDR2 is ANQGSEA in the germline V gene. Losses at the gene ends were 3 bases for V and 0 bases for J; bases not matched to a gene: 2. The CDR3 sequence: CSVETGSSYEQYF. The CDR3 region has the DNA TGCAGCGTTGAGACAGGGAGCTCCTACGAGCAGTACTTC.

This clonotype was seen only a few times. CDR3 loop: CASSPDNHGGAKNIQYF. The CDR3 DNA follows: TGTGCCAGCAGCCCAGACAACCATGGTGGGGCCAAAAACATTCAGTACTTC. The chain uses TRBV5-6 and TRBJ2-4, with D unclear. Trimming took 4 bases from V and 1 from J, leaving 18 bases between them. The CDR3 sequence is 17 residues long. CDR1 and CDR2 (germline): SGHDT, YYEEEE.

The V gene is TRBV5-1, the J gene TRBJ2-7; possible D gene TRBD2, 6 bases. CDR1 SGHRS and CDR2 YFSETQ come from the germline V gene. There are 16 residues in the CDR3. The V gene lost 4 bases and the J gene lost 2 bases, with 19 bases spanning the gap. CDR3 DNA: TGCGCCAGCAGCCCCGGAACCCTGGGGGGAACCTACGAGCAGTACTTC. It is translated as CASSPGTLGGTYEQYF.

This clonotype was seen a few times. The chain recombines TRBV6-1 with TRBJ2-1; 8 bases are a match to TRBD1. Trimming at V came to 5 bases and at J to 7 bases, leaving 10 bases not matched to a gene. Germline assignment: CDR1 MNHNS and CDR2 SASEGT. CDR3 size: 15 residues. CDR3 amino acids: CASSPDRGRRNEQFF. The CDR3 DNA reads TGTGCCAGCAGTCCCGACAGGGGACGGAGGAATGAGCAGTTCTTC.

The rearrangement uses TRBV5-1 and TRBJ2-5; D not certain. The CDR3 has 15 amino acids. The V and J ends lost 3 bases and 0 bases respectively, with 12 bases between them. CDR1 is SGHRS and CDR2 is YFSETQ in the germline V gene. CDR3 sequence (DNA): TGCGCCAGCAGCTGGGTTGGAGACTACCAAGAGACCCAGTACTTC. This codes for CASSWVGDYQETQYF.

V is TRBV7-2 and J is TRBJ2-2, with a possible D match to TRBD1 (6 bases). The V gene lost 6 bases and the J gene lost 4 bases, with 12 bases spanning the gap. Germline assignment: CDR1 SGHTA and CDR2 FQGNSA. The CDR3 has 14 amino acids. The CDR3 reads CASRSDRTTGELFF. CDR3 in DNA: TGTGCCAGCAGATCCGACAGGACCACCGGGGAGCTGTTTTTT.

V gene TRBV28 combines with J gene TRBJ2-4, with TRBD1 matching 9 bases. The assigned J gene may be wrong: the sequence end matches TRBJ2-7 better. Looked up from germline, CDR1 is MDHEN and CDR2 is SYDVKM. The CDR3 runs 14 residues. The CDR3 loop reads CASSRHRGPYEQYF. As DNA, the CDR3 is TGTGCCAGCAGTCGCCACAGGGGGCCGTACGAGCAGTACTTC.

For this clonotype: Germline is not matched at one junction end, which may reflect a read error. CDR3 coding DNA: TGTGCCAGCAGTGCCGCTGCGGGACACACAAATACGCAGTATTTT. This translates into CASSAAAGHTNTQYF. This chain links TRBV28 with TRBJ2-3, with D possibly called TRBD1 or TRBD2 (6 bases each). Germline CDR1 MDHEN, CDR2 SYDVKM. CDR3 length: 15 residues.

In its sample, this clonotype was seen a few times. This chain links TRBV7-8 with TRBJ2-7; 12 nucleotides line up with TRBD2. V lost 1 base, J lost 3 bases, and 1 base stayed unmatched. This CDR3 comprises 15 residues. Germline lookup yields CDR1 SGHVS and CDR2 FQNEAQ. The CDR3 bases are TGTGCCAGCAGCTTAGGGACTAGCGGGGACTACGAGCAGTACTTC. Its translation: CASSLGTSGDYEQYF.

This rearrangement joins TRBV20-1 to TRBJ1-5; a weak D match, TRBD1 (5 bases). Germline V gene data show CDR1 as DFQATT and CDR2 as SNEGSKA (reference sequence). The ends were cut back, 4 bases at V and 6 bases at J, with 13 bases in the middle. The CDR3 consists of 13 residues. CDR3 coding DNA: TGCAGTGCTACGTTGGGGGGGACTCAGCCCCAGCATTTT. Translation gives CSATLGGTQPQHF.

This clonotype was detected ten times or more. The chain employs TRBV4-2 and TRBJ1-4; tentative D call: TRBD1 (6 bases). Trimming removed 2 bases at V and 8 bases at J, with 24 bases between. The CDR3 totals 18 residues. CDR1 is LGHNA and CDR2 is YNFKEQ in the germline V gene. The CDR3 protein is CASSQLTLAGTGSEKLFF. CDR3 coding DNA: TGTGCCAGCAGCCAACTGACTTTAGCCGGAACAGGGTCGGAAAAACTGTTTTTT.